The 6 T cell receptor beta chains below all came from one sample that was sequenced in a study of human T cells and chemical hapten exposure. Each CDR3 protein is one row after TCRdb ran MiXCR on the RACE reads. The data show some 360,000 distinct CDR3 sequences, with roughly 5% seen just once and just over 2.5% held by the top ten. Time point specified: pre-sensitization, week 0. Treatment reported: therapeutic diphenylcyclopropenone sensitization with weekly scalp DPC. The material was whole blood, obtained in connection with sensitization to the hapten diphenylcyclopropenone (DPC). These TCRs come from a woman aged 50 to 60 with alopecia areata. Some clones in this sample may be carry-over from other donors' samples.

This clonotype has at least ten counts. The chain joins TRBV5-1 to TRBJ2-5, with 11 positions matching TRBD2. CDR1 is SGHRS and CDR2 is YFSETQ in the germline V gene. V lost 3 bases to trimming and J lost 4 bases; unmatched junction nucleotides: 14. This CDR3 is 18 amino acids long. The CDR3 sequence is CASSSGSGSGGVGETQYF. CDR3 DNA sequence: TGCGCCAGCAGCTCTGGATCCGGTAGCGGGGGGGTAGGAGAGACCCAGTACTTC.

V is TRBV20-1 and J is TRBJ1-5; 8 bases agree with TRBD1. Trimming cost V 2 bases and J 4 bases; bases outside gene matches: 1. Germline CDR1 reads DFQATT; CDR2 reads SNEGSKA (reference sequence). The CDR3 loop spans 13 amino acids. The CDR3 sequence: CSARTGGNQPQHF. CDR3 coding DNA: TGCAGTGCTAGAACAGGGGGAAATCAGCCCCAGCATTTT.

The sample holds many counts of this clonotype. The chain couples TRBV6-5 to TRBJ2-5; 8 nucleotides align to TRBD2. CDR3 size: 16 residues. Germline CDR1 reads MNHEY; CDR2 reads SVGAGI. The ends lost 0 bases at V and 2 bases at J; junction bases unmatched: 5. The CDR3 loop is CASSYSTSVLQETQYF. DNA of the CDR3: TGTGCCAGCAGTTACTCGACTAGCGTGTTACAAGAGACCCAGTACTTC.

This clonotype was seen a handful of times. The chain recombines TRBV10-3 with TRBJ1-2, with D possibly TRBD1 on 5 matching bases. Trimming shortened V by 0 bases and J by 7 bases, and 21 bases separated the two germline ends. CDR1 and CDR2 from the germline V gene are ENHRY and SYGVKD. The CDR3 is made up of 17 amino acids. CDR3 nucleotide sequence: TGTGCCATCAGTGAGTCGATCTCCCAGGGAGCCTACCTTGGCTACACCTTC. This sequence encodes CAISESISQGAYLGYTF.

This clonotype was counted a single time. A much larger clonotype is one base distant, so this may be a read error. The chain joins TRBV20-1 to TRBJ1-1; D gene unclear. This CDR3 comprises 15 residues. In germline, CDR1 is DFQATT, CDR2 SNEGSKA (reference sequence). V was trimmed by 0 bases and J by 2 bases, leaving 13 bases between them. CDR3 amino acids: CSARDWAEFNTEAFF. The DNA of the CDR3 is TGCAGTGCTAGAGATTGGGCAGAATTTAACACTGAAGCTTTCTTT.

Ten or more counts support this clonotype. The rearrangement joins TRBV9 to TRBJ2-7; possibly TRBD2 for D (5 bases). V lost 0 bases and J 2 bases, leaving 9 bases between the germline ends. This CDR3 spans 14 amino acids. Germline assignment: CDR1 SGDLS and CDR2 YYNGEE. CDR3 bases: TGTGCCAGCAGCGTAGATGGAGGAACCTACGAGCAGTACTTC. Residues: CASSVDGGTYEQYF.